This TCR beta chain emerged from a study of blood T cells in healthy people across ages. As for the study in general: For every two T cells, template switching captured about one barcoded beta molecule. Findings of the study overall: Estimates of total diversity, which came from one million sequenced T cells, were considered to be underestimates.

CDR3 length: 17 residues. The V gene's germline CDR1 is KGHSH and CDR2 LQKENI. The V gene lost 6 bases and the J gene lost 3 bases, with 22 bases spanning the gap. Primers used in a second PCR of about 6 to 11 cycles were a sample-barcoded 5' primer and a J-beta primer mix. TCRdb reprocessed the 5' RACE reads via MiXCR and lists one record per CDR3 protein. The table lists approximately 1.5 million distinct CDR3 sequences, about 32% of them singletons. Donors each provided about 9.5 milliliters of peripheral blood. Isolation recovered at least 6.5 million PBMCs from every sample. With respect to this clonotype: Its specificity is unknown.

The V call is TRBV18, the J call TRBJ2-3; TRBD1 might be the D (6 bases). Sequenced sample: blood. This sequence was found in a woman in her 30s in good health. CDR3 loop: CASSQTGGSGPTDTQYF. CDR3 bases: TGTGCCAGCTCTCAGACAGGTGGATCGGGCCCGACAGATACGCAGTATTTT.